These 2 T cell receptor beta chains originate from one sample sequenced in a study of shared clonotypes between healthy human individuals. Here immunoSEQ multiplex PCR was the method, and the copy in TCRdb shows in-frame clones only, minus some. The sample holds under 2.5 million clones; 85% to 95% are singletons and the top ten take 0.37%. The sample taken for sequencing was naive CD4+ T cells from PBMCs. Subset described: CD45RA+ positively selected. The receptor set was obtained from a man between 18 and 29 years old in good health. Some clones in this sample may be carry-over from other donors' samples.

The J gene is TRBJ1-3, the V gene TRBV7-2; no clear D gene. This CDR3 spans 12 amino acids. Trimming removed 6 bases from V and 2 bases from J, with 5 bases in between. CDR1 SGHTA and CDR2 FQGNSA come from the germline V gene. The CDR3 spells CASSPTGNTIYF. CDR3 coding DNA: TGTGCCAGCAGTCCTACTGGAAACACCATATATTTT.

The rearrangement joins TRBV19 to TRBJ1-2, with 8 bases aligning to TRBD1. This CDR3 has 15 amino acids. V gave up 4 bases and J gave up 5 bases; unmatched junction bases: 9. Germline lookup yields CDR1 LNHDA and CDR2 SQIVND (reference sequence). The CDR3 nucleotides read TGTGCCAGTAGTACGTCGGACAGGGAATTTTATGGCTACACCTTC. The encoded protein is CASSTSDREFYGYTF.